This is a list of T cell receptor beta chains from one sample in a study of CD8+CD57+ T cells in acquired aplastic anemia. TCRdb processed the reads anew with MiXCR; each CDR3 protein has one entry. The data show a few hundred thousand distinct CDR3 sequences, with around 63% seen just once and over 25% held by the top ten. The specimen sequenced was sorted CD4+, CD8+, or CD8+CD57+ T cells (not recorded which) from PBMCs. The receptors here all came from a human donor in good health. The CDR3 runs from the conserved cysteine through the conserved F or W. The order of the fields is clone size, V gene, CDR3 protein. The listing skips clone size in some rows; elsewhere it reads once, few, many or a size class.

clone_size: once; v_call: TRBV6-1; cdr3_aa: CASSERFGLAGGETQYF
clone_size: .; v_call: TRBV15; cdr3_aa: CATSRELAGGLNEQFF
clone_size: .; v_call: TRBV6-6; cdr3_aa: CASSYSGGDTHQPQHF
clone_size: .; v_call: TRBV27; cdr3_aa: CASSLAGAYYNEQFF
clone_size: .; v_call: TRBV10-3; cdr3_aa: CAISEVTGELFF
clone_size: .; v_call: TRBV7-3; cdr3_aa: CASSLDSTGELFF
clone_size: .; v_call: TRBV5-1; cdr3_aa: CASSSAGANVLTF
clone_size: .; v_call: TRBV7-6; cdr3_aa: CASSPEGDSANSPLHF
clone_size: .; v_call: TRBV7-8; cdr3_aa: CASSWGRQETQYF
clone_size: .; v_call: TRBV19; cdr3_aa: CASSYPRRPQHF
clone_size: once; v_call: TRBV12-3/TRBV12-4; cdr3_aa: CASSLGDSEQRTF
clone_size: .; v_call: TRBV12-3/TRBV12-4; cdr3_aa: CASSFPSGTGVSGANVLTF
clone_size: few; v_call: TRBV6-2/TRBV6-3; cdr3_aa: CASSEGRDQETQYF
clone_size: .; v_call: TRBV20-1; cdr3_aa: CSAVKPEAGSYNEQFF
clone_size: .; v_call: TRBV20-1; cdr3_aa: CSAPSEAGGAYNEQFF
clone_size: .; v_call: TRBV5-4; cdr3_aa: CASRPGSQETQCF
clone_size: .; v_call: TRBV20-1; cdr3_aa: CSARRGVNTEAFF
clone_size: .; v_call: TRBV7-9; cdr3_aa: CASSFPPDTQYF
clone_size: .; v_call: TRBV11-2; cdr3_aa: CASSLGPGGQQETQYF
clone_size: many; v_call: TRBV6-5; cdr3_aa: CASTEIQGGSYNEQFF
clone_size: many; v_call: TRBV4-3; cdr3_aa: CATQPRRYREVPNEQFF
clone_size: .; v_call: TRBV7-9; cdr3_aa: CASSLTVNEHF
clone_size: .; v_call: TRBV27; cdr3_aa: CASSPDITGELFF
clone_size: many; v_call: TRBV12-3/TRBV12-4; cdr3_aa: CASSFTTDFRTGQPQHF
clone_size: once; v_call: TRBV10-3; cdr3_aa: CASSATGGRFGYTF
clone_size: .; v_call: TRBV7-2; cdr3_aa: CASSLERGTGYTF
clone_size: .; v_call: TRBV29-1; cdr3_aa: CSVRPGPQDAEAFF
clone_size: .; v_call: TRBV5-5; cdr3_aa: CASSLQAPGYLYNEQFF
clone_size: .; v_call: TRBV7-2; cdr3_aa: CASSQAAGRTYEQYF
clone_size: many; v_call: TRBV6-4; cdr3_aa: CASIPSRDRGFDTEAFF
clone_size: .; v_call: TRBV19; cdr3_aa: CASQDRVNQPQHF
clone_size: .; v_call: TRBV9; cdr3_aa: CASSLTVQGQTTYEQYF
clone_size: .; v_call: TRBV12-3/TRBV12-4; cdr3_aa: CASSPRTETYGYTF
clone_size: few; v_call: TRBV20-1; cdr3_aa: CSAPGPDFTDDSPLHF
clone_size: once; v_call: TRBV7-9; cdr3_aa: CAGGPGTAQPLHF
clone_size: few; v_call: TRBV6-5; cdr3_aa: CASSLGTSGAYNEQFF
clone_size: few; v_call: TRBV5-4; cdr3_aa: CASSLDRVNNYGYTF
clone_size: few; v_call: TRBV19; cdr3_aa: CASSMTVTYEQYF
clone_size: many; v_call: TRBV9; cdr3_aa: CASSVFQGPSEAQYF
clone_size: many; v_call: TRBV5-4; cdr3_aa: CASSLDGSPYEQYF
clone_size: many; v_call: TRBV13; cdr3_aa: CASSSRSGSLSYNEQFF
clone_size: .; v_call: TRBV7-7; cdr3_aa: CASSLEGSYNEQFF
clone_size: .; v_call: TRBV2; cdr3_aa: CASSGQYNEKLFF
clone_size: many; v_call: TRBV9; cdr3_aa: CASSDHPGTGNTDTQYF
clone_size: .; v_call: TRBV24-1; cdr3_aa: CATSHGLAGAQETQYF
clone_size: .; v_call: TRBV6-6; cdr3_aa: CASSESSYNEQFF
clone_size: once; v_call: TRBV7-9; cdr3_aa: CASSQTTRTRGLRGNTIYF
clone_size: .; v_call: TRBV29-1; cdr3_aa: CSVTGTGDVTRMYF
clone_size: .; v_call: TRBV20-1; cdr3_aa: CSARMGGEGNYGYTF
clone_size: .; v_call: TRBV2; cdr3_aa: CASAREGATTEAFF
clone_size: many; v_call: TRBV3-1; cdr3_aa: CASSQGGDSPYEQYF
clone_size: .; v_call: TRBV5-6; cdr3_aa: CASSRQLEAFF
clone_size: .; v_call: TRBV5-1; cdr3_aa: CASSLEWSTDEQYF
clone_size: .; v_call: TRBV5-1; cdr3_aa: CASSRRTGRGGPSYEQYF
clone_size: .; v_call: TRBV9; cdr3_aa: CASSPKLSSYNEQFF
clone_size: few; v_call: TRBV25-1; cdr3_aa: CASSDVARDSTNEKLFF
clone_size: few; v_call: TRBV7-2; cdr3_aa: CASSIRTGDEEQYF
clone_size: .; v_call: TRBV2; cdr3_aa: CASSEAGPEYGYTF
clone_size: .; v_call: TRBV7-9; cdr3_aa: CASSRGSGSQPQHF
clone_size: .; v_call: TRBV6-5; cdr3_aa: CASTLTQGAYEQYF